This TCR beta chain was retrieved from a study of blood T cell repertoires in COVID-19. On the study more broadly: Sources were T cells, B-cell-depleted T cells, or PBMCs; the material itself was cDNA or gDNA.

Only one count was recorded for this clone. The CDR3 length is 17 residues. With 1 base clipped from V and 6 bases from J, the junction kept 7 bases outside the gene matches. Germline V gene lookup returns CDR1 LGHNA and CDR2 YNFKEQ. Clones were sequenced by immunoSEQ multiplex PCR, and TCRdb holds only the in-frame ones, with some missing. This sample has approximately 360,000 clones, with roughly four fifths found just once. This chain joins TRBV4-2 and TRBJ2-7, with TRBD2 matching 15 bases. The TCR was taken from a woman in her 50s who had recovered from COVID-19. The sequenced sample was PBMCs or T cells enriched from blood (not recorded which). CDR3 sequence (DNA): TGTGCCAGCAGCCAAGCTGGGACTAGCGGGAGGTGGACCGAGCAGTACTTC. It translates to CASSQAGTSGRWTEQYF.